The 5 T cell receptor beta chains below all came from one sample that was sequenced in a study of cytomegalovirus exposure and HLA in healthy donors. Primers: 60 Vbeta forward and 13 Jbeta reverse. Only in-frame clones appear in the TCRdb table, and some are missing; sequencing was by immunoSEQ multiplex PCR. This table has some 190,000 clones, roughly 9.5% appearing once. Sequences were obtained from PBMCs. These receptors came from a young woman in good health and CMV-seropositive.

This rearrangement joins TRBV5-1 to TRBJ2-1; 8 bases map to TRBD2. Germline CDR1 SGHRS, CDR2 YFSETQ. The CDR3 runs to 16 residues. The ends lost 0 bases at V and 6 bases at J; junction bases unmatched: 8. CDR3 protein: CASSLVRAGGLNEQFF. The CDR3 bases are TGCGCCAGCAGCTTGGTGCGGGCGGGAGGTCTCAATGAGCAGTTCTTC.

This chain uses TRBV5-6 with TRBJ1-4, with D unclear. The CDR3 totals 13 residues. Trimming removed 3 bases at V and 7 bases at J, with 10 bases between. Germline V gene data show CDR1 as SGHDT and CDR2 as YYEEEE. Here the CDR3 reads CASSWPGGEKLFF. The CDR3 DNA reads as TGTGCCAGCAGCTGGCCGGGAGGTGAAAAACTGTTTTTT.

This clone was seen a few times. V is TRBV30 and J is TRBJ2-7; 9 bases are shared with TRBD1. The tail of the sequence fits TRBJ2-1 better, so the J call may be wrong. Germline V CDR1 and CDR2: GTSNPN, SVGIG (reference sequence). This CDR3 spans 12 amino acids. The CDR3, as DNA: TGTGCCTGGGATGGGACAGGGAGCGAGCAGTTCTTC. It encodes CAWDGTGSEQFF.

This clone was detected a few times. The J gene is TRBJ2-1, the V gene TRBV7-6; 8 bases are shared with TRBD1. Trimming at V came to 6 bases and at J to 0 bases, leaving 7 bases not matched to a gene. This CDR3 spans 16 amino acids. Germline CDR1 SGHVS, CDR2 FNYEAQ. CDR3 DNA: TGTGCCAGCAGGCTCCTACAGGGGGGCTCCTACAATGAGCAGTTCTTC. This codes for CASRLLQGGSYNEQFF. Together with reference TRBV7-6 and TRBJ2-1, the CDR3 gives the full variable domain: GAGVSQSPRYKVTKRGQDVALRCDPISGHVSLYWYRQALGQGPEFLTYFNYEAQQDKSGLPNDRFSAERPEGSISTLTIQRTEQRDSAMYRCASRLLQGGSYNEQFFGPGTRLTVL.

The chain combines TRBV6-5 with TRBJ2-2; 8 positions agree with TRBD1. This CDR3 contains 15 residues. In germline, CDR1 is MNHEY, CDR2 SVGAGI. With 6 bases clipped from V and 1 base from J, the junction kept 4 bases outside the gene matches. CDR3 loop: CASRGQGRNTGELFF. CDR3 DNA: TGTGCCAGCAGAGGACAGGGCCGGAACACCGGGGAGCTGTTTTTT.